This TCR beta chain was sequenced during a study of T cell responses to AZD1222 COVID-19 vaccine (dated by TCRdb to the early 2020s). The study in broad terms: AZD1222 recipients whose second dose came at about 4 weeks and those whose second dose came at about 12 weeks were combined into one group, since spike-specific TCR depth and breadth did not differ between the two schedules. Trial participants were enrolled by age into subgroups of 18-55, 56-69 and 70-plus years, and around 150, 28 and 57 TCR-sequenced participants, respectively, were included in these subgroups. TCR sequencing was performed for over 230 trial participants, of whom around 200 were given two doses of AZD1222 and around 26 were given two doses of MenACWY control vaccine. On the study overall, not on this receptor specifically: In the small 56-69-year group, the increase in depth fell short of significance, most likely because of low power. Nearly half of unique spike-specific TCRs reportedly recognized epitopes outside regions mutated in the B.1.351 and B.1.1.7 variants. Conclusions about previously exposed vaccinees are limited, since just 5 or 6 AZD1222 recipients were seropositive for SARS-CoV-2 at baseline. No day 14 peak-response samples were available, so repertoires were characterized only after the peak T cell response. Participants were mostly white British and included more females than males, and it was suggested by the authors that clonal diversity may have been underestimated. The whole spike protein was spanned by vaccine-associated CD4 TCRs, and dominant responses were seen in regions 160-218 and 743-854. After two AZD1222 doses, both the breadth and the depth of spike-specific TCRs were significantly higher than at day 0 and than in MenACWY recipients.

The CDR3 regions of human TCRbeta chains were subjected to immunosequencing. As for how the authors treated the data: TCRs in the repertoires were compared against a reference library of SARS-CoV-2-specific TCRs that had been generated with the MIRA antigen-specificity platform. Breadth was defined as the fraction of unique TCRs that were SARS-CoV-2-associated. Depth was defined as the fraction of total T cells that were SARS-CoV-2-associated. Using the MIRA data, every spike-specific TCR was mapped to the spike region that the TCR reacted to and assigned to either a CD4 or a CD8 class. Log10-transformed breadth and depth values were compared by one-way ANOVA with Sidak's multiple comparisons tests. TCRdb holds this immuneACCESS table with in-frame rearrangements only. Some clones are missing; in checked studies, unresolved V genes explain under half, and the rest has no known cause. That table supplies the V and J calls and clone size; D and trimming were determined from the DNA. This sample has about 100,000 clones in its table, and about nine tenths of those were observed once. The top ten clones comprise roughly 1.7% of the sample.

The sample's time point, from its label and the paper: baseline before first vaccination. The vaccinee samples were drawn from two UK trials, COV001 and COV002, one of which was a single-blind randomized controlled phase 2/3 trial testing AZD1222 (ChAdOx1 nCoV-19) in healthy adults. For TCRbeta chain sequencing, PBMC samples were collected from trial participants at day 0 and at day 28 after the second dose. The V and J ends are trimmed by 3 bases and 4 bases, leaving 10 bases between them. CDR1 and CDR2 were assigned from the germline V gene as SGDLS and YYNGEE. There are 13 amino acids in the CDR3, from cysteine to phenylalanine inclusive. The only DNA kept is the CDR3, 39 bases in frame from the first base. A single count supports this clone. Its antigen remains undetermined. Base qualities are not provided; no much larger clone lies one nucleotide away.

The rearrangement joined TRBV9 to TRBJ1-1; a confident D gene designation cannot be given. The receptor was derived from an adult in good health. Sequencing was performed on peripheral blood, taken on day 0 of AZD1222 vaccination. The CDR3 protein is CASSAGESTEAFF. The nucleotide sequence is TGTGCCAGCAGCGCCGGGGAGAGCACTGAAGCTTTCTTT.